The 19 T cell receptor beta chains in this list originate from one sample, sequenced in a study of vaccination and CD4 T cells after COVID-19. Cultured CD4+ T cell DNA underwent sequencing with the Oncomine TCR Beta short-read assay. TCRdb independently ran MiXCR on the PCR reads; one entry per CDR3 protein. The data show some 20,000 distinct CDR3 sequences, roughly 40% seen once. These TCRs are of unknown antigen specificity. Treatment of the sample: approximately nine-day PBMC culture with coronavirus spike peptide pools or control peptides (ViraFEST assay). Sequencing used CD4+ T cells from blood, cultured in vitro, obtained after SARS-CoV-2 vaccination. These receptor sequences come from a human donor who had recovered from COVID-19.

As DNA, the CDR3 is TGTGCCAGCAGTTACTATTCGGCGGGAGCCCCTTACAAGCAGTACTTC. It translates to CASSYYSAGAPYKQYF. The chain uses TRBV6-2 or TRBV6-3 and TRBJ2-7; 7 nucleotides line up with TRBD2. Trimming at V came to 1 base and at J to 8 bases, leaving 14 bases not matched to a gene. This CDR3 spans 16 amino acids. Germline V gene lookup returns CDR1 MNHEY and CDR2 SVGEGT.

V and J are TRBV11-3 and TRBJ2-3; weak D call: TRBD2 (6 bases). V lost 5 bases and J 2 bases, leaving 14 bases between the germline ends. The CDR3 loop spans 15 amino acids. The germline gives CDR1 SGHNT, CDR2 YENEEA. The CDR3 DNA sequence: TGTGCCAGCAGCCCCGGGGGAGGCCCCACAGATACGCAGTATTTT. Its protein product is CASSPGGGPTDTQYF.

V usage is TRBV9 and J usage is TRBJ2-2, with 7 bases matching TRBD1. Germline V gene sequence: CDR1 SGDLS, CDR2 YYNGEE. V dropped 0 bases and J dropped 5; count of bases not matched to a gene: 10. There are 17 residues in the CDR3. For the CDR3, the DNA is TGTGCCAGCAGCGTAGAAGGCAGGGGGATGAGGACCGGGGAGCTGTTTTTT. The encoded protein is CASSVEGRGMRTGELFF.

The V gene is TRBV27, the J gene TRBJ2-5; 11 bases map to TRBD2. Per germline, CDR1 MNHEY and CDR2 SMNVEV (reference sequence). The CDR3 has 17 residues. The V and J ends lost 1 base and 7 bases, in that order; junction bases with no gene match: 11. The CDR3 sequence: CASSLYDRLAGRGTQYF. CDR3 nucleotides: TGTGCCAGCAGTTTATACGACCGACTAGCGGGAAGAGGGACCCAGTACTTC.

This clonotype has just a few counts. This chain links TRBV28 with TRBJ2-3; TRBD2 aligns across 7 bases. V shed 5 bases, J shed 1 base, and the junction held 6 bases outside the gene matches. The CDR3 spans 15 residues. From germline, CDR1 is MDHEN and CDR2 SYDVKM. The CDR3 protein is CASSHPSGRTDTQYF. The CDR3 DNA reads as TGTGCCAGCAGTCACCCTAGCGGCCGCACAGATACGCAGTATTTT.

The chain carries TRBV7-9 and TRBJ1-1, with a tentative D call TRBD1 (5 bases). Germline V CDR1 and CDR2: SEHNR, FQNEAQ (reference sequence). Trimming removed 5 bases at V and 3 bases at J, with 16 bases between. This CDR3 has 15 residues. The CDR3 reads CASSQGASGDTEAFF. The CDR3 DNA reads TGTGCCAGCAGCCAAGGGGCCTCTGGGGACACTGAAGCTTTCTTT.

This clonotype was detected only a few times. The rearrangement links TRBV7-2 to TRBJ1-2; TRBD1 matches at 10 bases. This CDR3 has 15 residues. Losses at the gene ends were 1 base for V and 4 bases for J; bases not matched to a gene: 3. Germline assignment: CDR1 SGHTA and CDR2 FQGNSA. The CDR3 DNA is TGTGCCAGCAGCTTAGAGGGACAGGGGTTCTATGGCTACACCTTC. Translating it yields CASSLEGQGFYGYTF.

Only a few counts were recorded for this clonotype. V gene TRBV20-1 combines with J gene TRBJ1-2, with D perhaps matching TRBD1 (6 bases). Germline V gene lookup returns CDR1 DFQATT and CDR2 SNEGSKA (reference sequence). This CDR3 spans 17 amino acids. The V gene lost 1 base and the J gene lost 1 base, with 19 bases spanning the gap. CDR3 protein: CSARVGDTRQINYGYTF. The CDR3, as DNA: TGCAGTGCTAGAGTCGGGGACACAAGACAGATTAACTATGGCTACACCTTC.

This clonotype was detected only a few times. The chain joins TRBV7-6 to TRBJ1-1; 7 bases are a match to TRBD1. Germline trimming cut 5 bases from V and 3 bases from J; bases unmatched to any gene: 6. Germline V lookup: CDR1 SGHVS, CDR2 FNYEAQ. The CDR3 is 14 residues long. CDR3 in DNA: TGTGCCAGCAGCAGCCGACAGGGCGACACTGAAGCTTTCTTT. Residues: CASSSRQGDTEAFF.

This clonotype was seen only a few times. The chain carries TRBV20-1 and TRBJ2-3; weak D call: TRBD2 (5 bases). The CDR3 covers 12 residues. Trimming removed 1 base from V and 6 bases from J, with 8 bases in between. Germline-derived CDR1 and CDR2 are DFQATT and SNEGSKA (reference sequence). This chain's CDR3 is CSARVGADTQYF. The CDR3 nucleotides are TGCAGTGCTAGAGTGGGAGCGGATACGCAGTATTTT.

V and J are TRBV6-1 and TRBJ1-2; a weak D match, TRBD1 (6 bases). The germline V gene has CDR1 MNHNS and CDR2 SASEGT. The CDR3 consists of 14 residues. The V end lost 6 bases, the J end lost 2 bases, and 13 bases lay between the germline ends. CDR3 DNA: TGTGCCAGCAGCGCCTCCCAGGGGAACTATGGCTACACCTTC. It encodes CASSASQGNYGYTF.

V usage is TRBV30 and J usage is TRBJ2-7; no firm D call. The V end lost 2 bases, the J end lost 0 bases, and 11 bases lay between the germline ends. In germline, CDR1 is GTSNPN, CDR2 SVGIG (reference sequence). This CDR3 spans 14 amino acids. CDR3 DNA: TGTGCCTGGAGTTGGTCAGCACTCTCCTACGAGCAGTACTTC. It translates to CAWSWSALSYEQYF.

This clonotype was recorded a few times. The chain carries TRBV20-1 and TRBJ2-5; D assignment may be TRBD1 or TRBD2 (7 bases each). V lost 5 bases and J lost 5, with 18 bases in between. This CDR3 has 14 residues. Germline lookup yields CDR1 DFQATT and CDR2 SNEGSKA (reference sequence). CDR3 DNA sequence: TGCAGTGCTGGGGGGGAGGGGGCTGGGGAGACCCAGTACTTC. This codes for CSAGGEGAGETQYF.

The genes are TRBV27 and TRBJ2-3, with a possible D match to TRBD2 (5 bases). Trimming took off 2 bases at V and 5 bases at J, with 17 bases between the two ends. From germline, CDR1 is MNHEY and CDR2 SMNVEV (reference sequence). The CDR3 covers 16 residues. CDR3 loop: CASSLGGRPLVDTQYF. Here the CDR3 DNA reads TGTGCCAGCAGTTTAGGAGGCAGGCCGCTGGTAGATACGCAGTATTTT.

The chain joins TRBV27 to TRBJ2-1, with 14 bases that match TRBD2. Germline values: CDR1 MNHEY, CDR2 SMNVEV (reference sequence). The CDR3 is 17 amino acids. J gave up 7 bases and V 8 bases, and 13 bases lay outside the gene matches. In nucleotides, the CDR3 is TGTGCCAGCGGGACTAGCGGGAGTAGGATAAAGGGAAATGAGCAGTTCTTC. This sequence encodes CASGTSGSRIKGNEQFF.

The rearrangement joins TRBV11-3 to TRBJ2-7, with 8 bases fitting TRBD1. The CDR3 is 14 residues long. Germline V gene sequence: CDR1 SGHNT, CDR2 YENEEA. Germline trimming cut 1 base from V and 6 bases from J; bases unmatched to any gene: 5. CDR3 in DNA: TGTGCCAGCAGCTTAGTTCAAACAGGGGGCGAGCAGTACTTC. Its protein product is CASSLVQTGGEQYF.

This sequence joins TRBV20-1 and TRBJ2-3, with 7 bases that match TRBD2. J lost 3 bases, V lost 5 bases, and 11 bases had no gene match. This CDR3 has 15 amino acids. Per the germline V gene, CDR1 is DFQATT and CDR2 is SNEGSKA (reference sequence). DNA of the CDR3: TGCAGTGCTGGTCGGACTAACGGGAGGACAGATACGCAGTATTTT. Its translation: CSAGRTNGRTDTQYF.

This clonotype was detected a few times. The V call is TRBV2, the J call TRBJ1-5; D not resolved. The germline V gene has CDR1 SNHLY and CDR2 FYNNEI. The CDR3 has 14 amino acids. The V end was cut by 3 bases, the J end by 10 bases, with 16 bases between. Here the CDR3 reads CASSESAGRGPQHF. The CDR3 DNA reads as TGTGCCAGCAGTGAGTCGGCCGGTCGGGGTCCCCAGCATTTT.

V and J are TRBV7-2 and TRBJ1-2, with 10 positions matching TRBD1. Germline lookup yields CDR1 SGHTA and CDR2 FQGNSA. V dropped 6 bases and J dropped 6; count of bases not matched to a gene: 10. This CDR3 is 15 amino acids long. This CDR3 reads CASRSDRGGRDGYTF. In DNA form, the CDR3 reads TGTGCCAGCAGATCGGACAGGGGGGGAAGGGATGGCTACACCTTC.